This T cell receptor (beta chain) was documented in a study of blood T cell repertoires in COVID-19. As for the study in general: Italy, Spain and the United States were the sources of the convalescent and acute COVID-19 samples. T cells, B-cell-depleted T cells, or PBMCs provided the cDNA or gDNA that served as material.

Per the original methods: Estimated nucleated cell counts came from reference gene primer amplification. Clones were sequenced by immunoSEQ multiplex PCR, and TCRdb holds only the in-frame ones, with some missing. That table furnishes V, J and clone size, whereas the DNA furnished D and trimming. The sample records over 60,000 clones, about four fifths being singletons. V gave up 4 bases and J gave up 0 bases; unmatched junction bases: 12. The CDR3 has 20 residues. Germline CDR1 reads SNHLY; CDR2 reads FYNNEI. V and J are TRBV2 and TRBJ2-1, with 13 bases lining up with TRBD2. This TCR derives from a human donor in a cohort sampled during active COVID-19. Input material: peripheral blood. The CDR3 loop is CASSVPMTSGGTSSYNEQFF. DNA for the CDR3: TGTGCCAGCAGTGTCCCGATGACTAGCGGGGGGACCAGCTCCTACAATGAGCAGTTCTTC.